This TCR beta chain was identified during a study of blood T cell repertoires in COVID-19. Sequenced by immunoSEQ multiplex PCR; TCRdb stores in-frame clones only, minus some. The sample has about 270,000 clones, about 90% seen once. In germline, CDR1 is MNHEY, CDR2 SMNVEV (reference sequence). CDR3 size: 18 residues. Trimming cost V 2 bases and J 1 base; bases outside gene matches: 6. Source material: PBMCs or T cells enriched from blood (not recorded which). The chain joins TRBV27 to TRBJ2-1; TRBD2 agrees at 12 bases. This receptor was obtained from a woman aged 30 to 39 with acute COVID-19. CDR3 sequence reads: CASSLGLAGGRSYNEQFF. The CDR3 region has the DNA TGTGCCAGCAGTTTAGGGCTAGCGGGAGGGCGGTCCTACAATGAGCAGTTCTTC.